These 10 T cell receptor beta chains originate from one sample sequenced in a study of cytomegalovirus exposure and HLA in healthy donors. The PCR had 60 Vbeta and 13 Jbeta primers. Sequencing was performed with immunoSEQ multiplex PCR; in TCRdb, only in-frame clones are kept and a portion is missing. In the table there are 95,000 to 150,000 clones, about three quarters of which are singletons. Sequencing was carried out using PBMCs. The receptor source for this set is a female donor in good health and CMV-seronegative.

The rearrangement joins TRBV18 to TRBJ1-4; the match to TRBD1 covers 7 bases. CDR3 length: 14 residues. Losses at the gene ends were 3 bases for V and 3 bases for J; bases not matched to a gene: 1. Per germline, CDR1 KGHSH and CDR2 LQKENI. In DNA form, the CDR3 reads TGTGCCAGCTCACCCAGGGGGGCTAATGAAAAACTGTTTTTT. Protein sequence: CASSPRGANEKLFF.

The chain carries TRBV27 and TRBJ2-7; tentative D call: TRBD2 (6 bases). The CDR3 runs to 14 residues. Germline V gene lookup returns CDR1 MNHEY and CDR2 SMNVEV (reference sequence). V lost 6 bases and J lost 9, with 21 bases in between. CDR3 nucleotide sequence: TGTGCCAGCAGCCCAACAAGGGGAGGCCGGAGGCAGTACTTC. Protein sequence: CASSPTRGGRRQYF.

The gene calls are TRBV9 and TRBJ2-3, with 8 bases identical to TRBD1. The CDR3 runs to 15 residues. The V gene end was trimmed by 4 bases and the J gene end by 2 bases; junction bases not matched to a gene: 6. Per germline, CDR1 SGDLS and CDR2 YYNGEE. The chain's CDR3 is CASSSWDRYTDTQYF. In DNA, the CDR3 is TGTGCCAGCAGCTCATGGGACAGGTACACAGATACGCAGTATTTT.

The J gene is TRBJ1-6, the V gene TRBV28; a weak D match, TRBD1 (5 bases). The CDR3 is made up of 13 amino acids. The germline V gene encodes CDR1 MDHEN and CDR2 SYDVKM. Trimming cost V 7 bases and J 9 bases, with 13 bases left between them. Here the CDR3 DNA reads TGTGCCAGCATGGGCAGGGCCGGTTCACCCCTCCACTTT. Its translation: CASMGRAGSPLHF.

This clone has only a few counts. The chain links TRBV7-3 to TRBJ2-1, with 8 bases fitting TRBD2. V dropped 5 bases and J dropped 6; count of bases not matched to a gene: 6. The CDR3 extends over 14 amino acids. Germline V CDR1 and CDR2: SGHTA, FQGTGA. The CDR3 DNA reads TGTGCCAGCAGCCTTGGGACTAGGGCCAATGAGCAGTTCTTC. Translation gives CASSLGTRANEQFF.

The V gene is TRBV7-9, the J gene TRBJ2-7, with TRBD1 identical over 11 bases. The germline CDR1 and CDR2 sequences are SEHNR and FQNEAQ (reference sequence). With 5 bases clipped from V and 5 bases from J, the junction kept 5 bases outside the gene matches. This CDR3 region has 14 residues. The CDR3 sequence is CASSPPGQGDEQYF. In DNA form, the CDR3 reads TGTGCCAGCAGCCCGCCGGGACAGGGGGACGAGCAGTACTTC.

The rearrangement links TRBV18 to TRBJ2-5; D is unclear. V gave up 3 bases and J gave up 1 base, with 6 bases separating them. The CDR3 has 13 amino acids. Germline V lookup: CDR1 KGHSH, CDR2 LQKENI. The CDR3 spells CASSPPSQETQYF. CDR3 bases: TGTGCCAGCTCACCGCCTAGCCAAGAGACCCAGTACTTC.

The chain recombines TRBV18 with TRBJ2-1; 10 positions agree with TRBD2. Unmatched junction bases numbered 13, after V lost 2 bases and J lost 0 bases. The CDR3 contains 20 residues. CDR1 is KGHSH and CDR2 is LQKENI in the germline V gene. For the CDR3, the DNA is TGTGCCAGCTCACCAAGAATCGGACTAGCGGCCCGGAGCTCCTACAATGAGCAGTTCTTC. It is translated as CASSPRIGLAARSSYNEQFF.

J is TRBJ2-7 and V is TRBV4-1; 9 nucleotides line up with TRBD2. The CDR3 extends over 14 amino acids. Germline CDR1 and CDR2: MGHRA and YSYEKL. V shed 6 bases, J shed 2 bases, and the junction held 5 bases outside the gene matches. The CDR3 spells CASRRLADTYEQYF. The CDR3 DNA sequence: TGCGCCAGCAGGCGACTAGCGGATACCTACGAGCAGTACTTC.

This chain connects TRBV5-5 to TRBJ2-5; TRBD2 matches at 7 bases. Germline V gene data show CDR1 as SGHKS and CDR2 as YYEKEE (reference sequence). The trim removed 4 bases at V and 2 bases at J, leaving 5 bases unmatched. The CDR3 loop spans 14 amino acids. In DNA form, the CDR3 reads TGTGCCAGCAGCGGACGAGCGGGGCAAGAGACCCAGTACTTC. Its protein product is CASSGRAGQETQYF.